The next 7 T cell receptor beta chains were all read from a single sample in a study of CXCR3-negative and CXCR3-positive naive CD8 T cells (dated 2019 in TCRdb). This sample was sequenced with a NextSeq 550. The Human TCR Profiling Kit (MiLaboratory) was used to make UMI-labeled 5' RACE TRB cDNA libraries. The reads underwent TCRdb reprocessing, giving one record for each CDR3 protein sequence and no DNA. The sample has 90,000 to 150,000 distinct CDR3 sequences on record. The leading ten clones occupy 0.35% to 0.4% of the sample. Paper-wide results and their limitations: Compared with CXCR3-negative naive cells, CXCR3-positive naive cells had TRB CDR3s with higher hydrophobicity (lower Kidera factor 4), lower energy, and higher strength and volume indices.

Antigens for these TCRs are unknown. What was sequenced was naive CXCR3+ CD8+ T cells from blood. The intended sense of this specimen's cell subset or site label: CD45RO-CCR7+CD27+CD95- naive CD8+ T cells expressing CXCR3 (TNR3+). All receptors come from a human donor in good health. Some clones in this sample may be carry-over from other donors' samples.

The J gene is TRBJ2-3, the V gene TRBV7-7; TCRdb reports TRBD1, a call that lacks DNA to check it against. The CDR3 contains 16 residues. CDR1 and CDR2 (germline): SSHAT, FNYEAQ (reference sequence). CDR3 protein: CASSATGTPSTDTQYF. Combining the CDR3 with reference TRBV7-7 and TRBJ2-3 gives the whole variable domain GAGVSQSPRYKVTKRGQDVTLRCDPISSHATLYWYQQALGQGPEFLTYFNYEAQPDKSGLPSDRFSAERPEGSISTLTIQRTEQRDSAMYRCASSATGTPSTDTQYFGPGTRLTVL.

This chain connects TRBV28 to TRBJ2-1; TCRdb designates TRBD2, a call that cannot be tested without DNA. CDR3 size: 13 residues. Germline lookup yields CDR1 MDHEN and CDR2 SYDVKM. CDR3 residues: CASSFSLAGEQFF.

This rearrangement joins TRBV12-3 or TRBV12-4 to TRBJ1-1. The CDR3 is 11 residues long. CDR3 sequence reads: CASSFSTEAFF.

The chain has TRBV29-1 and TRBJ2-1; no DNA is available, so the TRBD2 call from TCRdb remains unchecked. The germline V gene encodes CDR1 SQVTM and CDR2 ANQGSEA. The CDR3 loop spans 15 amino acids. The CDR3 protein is CSAQGRSGRSNEQFF.

CDR3 amino acids: CASSQDLGDRVPYEQYF. V is TRBV4-1 and J is TRBJ2-7; TCRdb returns TRBD1, unconfirmable since there is no DNA. There are 17 residues in the CDR3. CDR1 MGHRA and CDR2 YSYEKL come from the germline V gene.

CDR3 in amino acids: CASSQEWGGSSYEQYF. The J gene is TRBJ2-7, the V gene TRBV4-2; the D call of TRBD1 rests on TCRdb alone, since no DNA is present to check it. The CDR3 has 16 residues. Germline V CDR1 and CDR2: LGHNA, YNFKEQ.

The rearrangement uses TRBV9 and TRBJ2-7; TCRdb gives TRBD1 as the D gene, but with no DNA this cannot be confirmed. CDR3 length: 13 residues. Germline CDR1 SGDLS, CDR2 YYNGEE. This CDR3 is CASSARDSYEQYF. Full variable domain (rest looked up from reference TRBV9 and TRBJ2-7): DSGVTQTPKHLITATGQRVTLRCSPRSGDLSVYWYQQSLDQGLQFLIQYYNGEERAKGNILERFSAQQFPDLHSELNLSSLELGDSALYFCASSARDSYEQYFGPGTRLTVT.